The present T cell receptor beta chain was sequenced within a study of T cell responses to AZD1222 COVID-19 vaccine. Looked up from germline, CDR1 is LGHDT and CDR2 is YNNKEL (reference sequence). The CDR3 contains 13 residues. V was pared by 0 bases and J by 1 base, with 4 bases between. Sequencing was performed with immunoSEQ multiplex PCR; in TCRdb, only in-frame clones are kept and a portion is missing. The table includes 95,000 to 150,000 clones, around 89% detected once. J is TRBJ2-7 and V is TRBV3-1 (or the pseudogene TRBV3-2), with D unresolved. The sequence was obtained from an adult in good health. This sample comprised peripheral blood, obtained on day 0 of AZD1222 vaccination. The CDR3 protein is CASSQDASYEQYF. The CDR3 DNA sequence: TGTGCCAGCAGCCAAGATGCGTCCTACGAGCAGTACTTC.